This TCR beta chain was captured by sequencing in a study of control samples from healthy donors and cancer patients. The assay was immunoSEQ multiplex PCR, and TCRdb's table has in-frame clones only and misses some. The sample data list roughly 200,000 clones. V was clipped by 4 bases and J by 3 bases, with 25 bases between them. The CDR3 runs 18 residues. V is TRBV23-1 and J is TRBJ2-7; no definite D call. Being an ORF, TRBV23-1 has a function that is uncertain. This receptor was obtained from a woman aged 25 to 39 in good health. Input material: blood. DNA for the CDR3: TGCGCCAGCAGTCCCCACGAGAGCAGAAACGATTCTGGCTACGAGCAGTACTTC. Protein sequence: CASSPHESRNDSGYEQYF.